This TCR beta chain was documented in a study of OX40 agonist ivuxolimab in advanced cancers. Study-level points and caveats: On average, CD8+ T cells showed a greater number of expanded clones than CD4+.

As concerns this clone: What it binds is unknown.

TCRdb keeps only in-frame clones here, not all; method: immunoSEQ multiplex PCR. The table includes about 100,000 clones, around 93% detected once. The sample consisted of CD4+ or CD8+ T cells sorted from blood, taken in a trial of the OX40 agonist ivuxolimab. The sequence came from an adult with an advanced solid tumor such as melanoma, head and neck, liver or kidney cancer.

CDR3 nucleotides: TGTGCCAGTAGTCGGGACAGGGGTTATAGCAATCAGCCCCAGCATTTT. As protein: CASSRDRGYSNQPQHF. V is TRBV19 and J is TRBJ1-5, with 10 bases fitting TRBD1. Per germline, CDR1 LNHDA and CDR2 SQIVND (reference sequence). The CDR3 is made up of 16 amino acids. With V trimmed by 5 bases and J by 0 bases, 4 bases remained unmatched.